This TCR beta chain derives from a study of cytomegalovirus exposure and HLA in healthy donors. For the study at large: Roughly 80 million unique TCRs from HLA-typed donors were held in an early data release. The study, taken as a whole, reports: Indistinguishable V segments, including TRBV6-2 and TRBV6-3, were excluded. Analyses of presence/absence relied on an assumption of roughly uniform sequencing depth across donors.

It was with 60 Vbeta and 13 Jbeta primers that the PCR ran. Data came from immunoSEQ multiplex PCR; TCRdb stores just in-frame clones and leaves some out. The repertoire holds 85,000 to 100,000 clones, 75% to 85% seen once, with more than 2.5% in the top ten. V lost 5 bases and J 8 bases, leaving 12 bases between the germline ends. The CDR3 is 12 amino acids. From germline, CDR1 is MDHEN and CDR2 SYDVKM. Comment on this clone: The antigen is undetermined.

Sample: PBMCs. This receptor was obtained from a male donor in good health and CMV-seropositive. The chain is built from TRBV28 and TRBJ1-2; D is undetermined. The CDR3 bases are TGTGCCAGCAGTCGTCCTGAGGGCGGCTACACCTTC. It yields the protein CASSRPEGGYTF.